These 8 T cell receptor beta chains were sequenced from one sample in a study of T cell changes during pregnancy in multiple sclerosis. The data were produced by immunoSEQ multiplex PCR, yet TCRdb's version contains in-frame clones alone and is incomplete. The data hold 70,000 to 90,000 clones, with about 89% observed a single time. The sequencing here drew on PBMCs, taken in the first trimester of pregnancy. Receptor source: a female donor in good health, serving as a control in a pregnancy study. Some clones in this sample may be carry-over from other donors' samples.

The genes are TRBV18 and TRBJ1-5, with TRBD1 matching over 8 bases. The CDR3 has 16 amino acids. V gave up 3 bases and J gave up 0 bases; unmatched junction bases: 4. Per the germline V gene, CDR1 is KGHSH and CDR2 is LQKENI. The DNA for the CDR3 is TGTGCCAGCTCACCTTCCGACAGGGGTAGCAATCAGCCCCAGCATTTT. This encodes CASSPSDRGSNQPQHF.

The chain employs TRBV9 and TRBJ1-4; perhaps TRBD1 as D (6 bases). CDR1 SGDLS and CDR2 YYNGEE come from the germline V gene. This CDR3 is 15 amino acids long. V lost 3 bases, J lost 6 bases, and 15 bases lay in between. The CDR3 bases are TGTGCCAGCAGCGCTAAAAAGGGGGGGGATGAAAAACTGTTTTTT. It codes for CASSAKKGGDEKLFF.

The CDR3 loop is CASSAGLDRSYEQYF. The CDR3 bases are TGTGCCAGCAGTGCCGGTTTGGACAGGTCCTACGAGCAGTACTTC. This chain links TRBV6-1 with TRBJ2-7; 7 nucleotides match TRBD1. The CDR3 consists of 15 residues. CDR1 and CDR2 from the germline V gene are MNHNS and SASEGT. J was trimmed by 1 base and V by 4 bases; bases with no gene match: 7.

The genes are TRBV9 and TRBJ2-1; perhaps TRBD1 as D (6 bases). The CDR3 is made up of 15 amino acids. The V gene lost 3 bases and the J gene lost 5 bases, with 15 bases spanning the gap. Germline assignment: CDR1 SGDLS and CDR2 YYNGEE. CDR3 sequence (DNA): TGTGCCAGCAGCGAGGGGGTAATCTATCACAATGAGCAGTTCTTC. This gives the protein CASSEGVIYHNEQFF.

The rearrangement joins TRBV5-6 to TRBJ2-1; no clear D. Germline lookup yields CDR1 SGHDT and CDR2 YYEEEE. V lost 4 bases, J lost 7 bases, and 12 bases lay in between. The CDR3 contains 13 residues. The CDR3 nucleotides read TGTGCCAGCAGCCTACCCTCCTGGAATGAGCAGTTCTTC. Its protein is CASSLPSWNEQFF.

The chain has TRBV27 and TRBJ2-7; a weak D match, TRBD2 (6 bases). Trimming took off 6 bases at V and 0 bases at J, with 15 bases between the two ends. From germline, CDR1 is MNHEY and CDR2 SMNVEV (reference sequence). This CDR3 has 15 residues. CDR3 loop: CASSPGLRSSYEQYF. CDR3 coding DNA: TGTGCCAGCAGCCCGGGACTCCGGAGCTCCTACGAGCAGTACTTC.

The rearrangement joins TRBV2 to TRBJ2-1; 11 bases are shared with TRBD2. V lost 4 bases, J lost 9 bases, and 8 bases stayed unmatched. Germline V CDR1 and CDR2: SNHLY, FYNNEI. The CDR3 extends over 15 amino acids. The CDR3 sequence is CASSATSGGPREQFF. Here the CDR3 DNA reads TGTGCCAGCAGTGCAACTAGCGGGGGCCCACGTGAGCAGTTCTTC.

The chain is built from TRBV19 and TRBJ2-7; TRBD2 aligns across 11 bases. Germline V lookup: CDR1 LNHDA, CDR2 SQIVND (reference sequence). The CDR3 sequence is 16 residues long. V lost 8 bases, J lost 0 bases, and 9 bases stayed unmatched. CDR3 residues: CASSGLAVLNSYEQYF. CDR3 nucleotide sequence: TGTGCCAGTTCGGGACTAGCGGTCTTGAACTCCTACGAGCAGTACTTC.